This TCR beta chain was sequenced during a study of T cells in Graves' hyperthyroidism and ophthalmopathy. Study-wide points: Peripheral blood also featured most of the thyroid clonotypes expanded above 0.001.

Exclusion of a patient resulted from uncontrolled infection, other autoimmune disease, pregnancy or lactation. Diagnostic decisions used clinical symptoms, serum thyroxine and TRAb, thyroid ultrasound and orbital computed tomography. TCR beta CDR3 sequences were amplified from RNA transcripts. The primer set for the first-round RT-PCR of the TCR CDR3 was HTBI. TCRdb analysed the multiplex PCR reads with MiXCR anew, one entry per CDR3 protein. The data show some 570,000 distinct CDR3 sequences, 12% to 15% seen once. As regards this clonotype: Antigen unknown. A much larger clone differs by one base, so this may be a read error.

Germline CDR1 reads SGHDT; CDR2 reads YYEEEE. V lost 4 bases and J lost 5; bases outside the gene matches: 8. The CDR3 runs to 16 residues. This TCR derives from a woman between 18 and 29 years old with Graves' ophthalmopathy. The rearrangement uses TRBV5-6 and TRBJ2-1, with 11 nucleotides matching TRBD2. Sequenced sample: blood. In DNA form, the CDR3 reads TGTGCCAGCAGCCAAGTAGCGGGAGGGGCCCACAATGAGCAGTTCTTC. Protein: CASSQVAGGAHNEQFF.